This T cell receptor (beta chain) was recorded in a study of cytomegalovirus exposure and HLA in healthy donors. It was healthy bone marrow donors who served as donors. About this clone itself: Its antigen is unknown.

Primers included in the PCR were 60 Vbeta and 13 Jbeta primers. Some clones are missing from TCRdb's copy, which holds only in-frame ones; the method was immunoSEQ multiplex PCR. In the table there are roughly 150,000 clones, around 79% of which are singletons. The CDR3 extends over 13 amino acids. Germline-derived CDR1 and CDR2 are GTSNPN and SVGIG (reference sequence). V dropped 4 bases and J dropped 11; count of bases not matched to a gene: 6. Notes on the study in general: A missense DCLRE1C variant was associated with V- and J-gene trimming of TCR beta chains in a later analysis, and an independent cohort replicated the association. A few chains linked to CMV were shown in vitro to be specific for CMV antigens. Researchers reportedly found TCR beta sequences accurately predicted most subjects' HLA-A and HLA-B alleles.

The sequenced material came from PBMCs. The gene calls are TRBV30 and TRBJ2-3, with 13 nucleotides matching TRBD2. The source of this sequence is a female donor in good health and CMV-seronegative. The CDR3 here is CAWTPGTSGKQYF. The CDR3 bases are TGTGCCTGGACCCCCGGGACTAGCGGGAAGCAGTATTTT.